The 20 T cell receptor beta chains given below trace back to one sample, sequenced in a study of blood T cell repertoires in COVID-19 (TCRdb year 2020). The library relied on the immunoSEQ multiplex PCR assay. TCRdb provides this immuneACCESS table in a form limited to in-frame rearrangements. Some clones are lacking; in checked studies, under half of them reflect an unresolved V gene, and why the rest are absent is not known. The sample data list tens of thousands of clones, and 86% of these were observed just once. Of the sample, roughly a sixth is held by the ten largest clones. What was sequenced was peripheral blood. These receptors were taken from a woman of 80 years or more with acute or convalescent COVID-19.

This clone came up once. CDR3 nucleotides: TGCGCCAGCAGTCCCCAGCACGCGGGACCCGAGAACACTGAAGCTTTCTTT. Translating it yields CASSPQHAGPENTEAFF. The chain combines TRBV23-1 with TRBJ1-1, with D possibly being TRBD1 (5 bases). TRBV23-1 is an ORF, with its function uncertain. The CDR3 is 17 residues long. Trimming stripped 4 bases from V and 1 base from J, with 19 bases between.

The rearrangement links TRBV7-3 to TRBJ2-1, with 9 bases that match TRBD1. Trimming removed 5 bases from V and 2 bases from J; junction bases left unmatched: 4. Germline V lookup: CDR1 SGHTA, CDR2 FQGTGA. CDR3 size: 15 residues. Written as DNA, the CDR3 is TGTGCCAGCAGCCCCGGGACAGGGCCCTACAATGAGCAGTTCTTC. Amino acid sequence: CASSPGTGPYNEQFF.

This clone appeared a few times. This rearrangement joins TRBV3-1 (or the pseudogene TRBV3-2) to TRBJ1-1; 10 nucleotides align to TRBD1. V trimming: 1 base; J trimming: 11 bases; junction bases outside the gene matches: 7. The CDR3 runs 14 residues. Germline-derived CDR1 and CDR2 are LGHDT and YNNKEL (reference sequence). The CDR3 DNA is TGTGCCAGCAGCCAAGGGGGACAGGGGCGTAATGCTTTCTTT. Translation: CASSQGGQGRNAFF.

This clone was counted at least ten times. The chain carries TRBV5-1 and TRBJ1-6; D gene unclear. The germline gives CDR1 SGHRS, CDR2 YFSETQ. V lost 0 bases to trimming and J lost 7 bases, with 11 bases between them. CDR3 size: 15 residues. In nucleotides, the CDR3 is TGCGCCAGCAGCTTGGTAGGAGGGCGGAATTCACCCCTCCACTTT. Translated: CASSLVGGRNSPLHF.

This chain uses TRBV12-5 with TRBJ1-2; D possibly corresponds to TRBD1 (5 bases). V was cut by 1 base and J by 5 bases, with 14 bases left in between. The CDR3 has 15 residues. Germline V CDR1 and CDR2: LGHNT, FRNRAP. The CDR3 nucleotides are TGTGCTAGTGGTTTGGAAAGGGGTACTTGGTATGGCTACACCTTC. This translates into CASGLERGTWYGYTF. The full variable domain, with the rest looked up from reference TRBV12-5 and TRBJ1-2, is DARVTQTPRHKVTEMGQEVTMRCQPILGHNTVFWYRQTMMQGLELLAYFRNRAPLDDSGMPKDRFSAEMPDATLATLKIQPSEPRDSAVYFCASGLERGTWYGYTFGSGTRLTVV.

The count of this clone is one. The gene calls are TRBV5-1 and TRBJ1-1, with a weak D call TRBD1 (5 bases). The CDR3 extends over 13 amino acids. Trimming stripped 7 bases from V and 3 bases from J, with 13 bases between. Germline values: CDR1 SGHRS, CDR2 YFSETQ. This CDR3 is CASGRRGDTEAFF. DNA for the CDR3: TGCGCCAGCGGTCGGCGGGGGGACACTGAAGCTTTCTTT.

The V gene is TRBV7-9, the J gene TRBJ1-1; the match to TRBD1 covers 7 bases. Germline CDR1 and CDR2: SEHNR and FQNEAQ (reference sequence). The V gene end was trimmed by 7 bases and the J gene end by 2 bases; junction bases not matched to a gene: 7. This CDR3 contains 14 residues. The CDR3 nucleotides are TGTGCCAGCATCCGGACAGGAGGAAACACTGAAGCTTTCTTT. It codes for CASIRTGGNTEAFF.

The chain recombines TRBV3-1 (or the pseudogene TRBV3-2) with TRBJ1-1; D uncertain. V lost 3 bases to trimming and J lost 2 bases, with 10 bases between them. Per germline, CDR1 LGHDT and CDR2 YNNKEL (reference sequence). This CDR3 is 14 amino acids long. This chain's CDR3 is CASSQTNLNTEAFF. CDR3 bases: TGTGCCAGCAGCCAGACTAACCTAAACACTGAAGCTTTCTTT.

This chain connects TRBV5-1 to TRBJ2-1, with D maybe TRBD2 (6 bases). CDR3 length equals 16 residues. The germline gives CDR1 SGHRS, CDR2 YFSETQ. V was trimmed by 0 bases and J by 0 bases, leaving 10 bases between them. CDR3 bases: TGCGCCAGCAGCTTGGGGGACTCCCTCTCCTACAATGAGCAGTTCTTC. It yields the protein CASSLGDSLSYNEQFF.

The rearrangement uses TRBV19 and TRBJ2-6; TRBD2 matches at 7 bases. Germline trimming cut 1 base from V and 0 bases from J; bases unmatched to any gene: 9. Germline-derived CDR1 and CDR2 are LNHDA and SQIVND (reference sequence). The CDR3 length is 19 residues. The CDR3 region has the DNA TGTGCCAGTAGTATAGGAGGGAGGGGATCCCTCTCTGGGGCCAACGTCCTGACTTTC. Its translation: CASSIGGRGSLSGANVLTF. Filled out from reference TRBV19 and TRBJ2-6, the complete variable domain reads DGGITQSPKYLFRKEGQNVTLSCEQNLNHDAMYWYRQDPGQGLRLIYYSQIVNDFQKGDIAEGYSVSREKKESFPLTVTSAQKNPTAFYLCASSIGGRGSLSGANVLTFGAGSRLTVL.

The rearrangement joins TRBV5-4 to TRBJ1-5, with D maybe TRBD1 (6 bases). Germline-derived CDR1 and CDR2 are SGHNT and YYREEE (reference sequence). This CDR3 comprises 12 residues. Trimming removed 2 bases at V and 10 bases at J, with 10 bases between. The CDR3 bases are TGTGCCAGCAGCTTAGGGGGATCACCCCAGCATTTT. Translated: CASSLGGSPQHF. The full variable domain, rest sourced from reference TRBV5-4 and TRBJ1-5, is ETGVTQSPTHLIKTRGQQVTLRCSSQSGHNTVSWYQQALGQGPQFIFQYYREEENGRGNFPPRFSGLQFPNYSSELNVNALELDDSALYLCASSLGGSPQHFGDGTRLSIL.

The rearrangement links TRBV4-2 to TRBJ2-3; D not resolved. The V end lost 0 bases, the J end lost 10 bases, and 14 bases lay between the germline ends. CDR3 length: 14 residues. Germline-derived CDR1 and CDR2 are LGHNA and YNFKEQ. CDR3 sequence reads: CASSQDRSVRAQYF. As DNA, the CDR3 is TGTGCCAGCAGCCAAGATCGGTCTGTTCGCGCGCAGTATTTT.

This sequence joins TRBV30 and TRBJ2-2; D may be TRBD2 (7 bases). CDR1 and CDR2 (germline): GTSNPN, SVGIG (reference sequence). V shed 5 bases and J shed 3 bases, with 13 bases lying between them. The length of the CDR3 is 14 residues. CDR3 sequence: CAWSRGADTGELFF. In nucleotides, the CDR3 is TGTGCCTGGTCACGGGGGGCTGACACCGGGGAGCTGTTTTTT.

This chain links TRBV11-3 with TRBJ2-7; 9 bases agree with TRBD2. Germline V gene sequence: CDR1 SGHNT, CDR2 YENEEA. This CDR3 contains 15 residues. V shed 6 bases, J shed 0 bases, and the junction held 6 bases outside the gene matches. The CDR3 region is CASSFSGGPSYEQYF. CDR3 in DNA: TGTGCCAGCAGTTTTAGCGGGGGACCCTCCTACGAGCAGTACTTC.

This chain connects TRBV12-3 or TRBV12-4 to TRBJ2-7; D unclear. There are 13 residues in the CDR3. Trimming took 5 bases from V and 2 from J, leaving 10 bases between them. For the CDR3, the DNA is TGTGCCAGCAGTCCCAGTGCCACCTACGAGCAGTACTTC. This codes for CASSPSATYEQYF.

The V and J genes are TRBV7-9 and TRBJ1-4; the D gene is possibly TRBD1 (5 bases). V was pared by 1 base and J by 0 bases, with 12 bases between. Germline CDR1 SEHNR, CDR2 FQNEAQ (reference sequence). The CDR3 covers 17 residues. CDR3 residues: CASSLEQASATNEKLFF. CDR3 sequence (DNA): TGTGCCAGCAGCTTAGAACAGGCTTCTGCAACTAATGAAAAACTGTTTTTT.

This chain connects TRBV27 to TRBJ2-7; D remains unclear. V lost 5 bases and J lost 1, with 18 bases in between. Germline-derived CDR1 and CDR2 are MNHEY and SMNVEV (reference sequence). The CDR3 consists of 16 residues. This CDR3 reads CASSPRPLSMSYEQYF. CDR3 DNA sequence: TGTGCCAGCAGTCCCCGCCCCCTATCAATGTCCTACGAGCAGTACTTC.

The CDR3 reads CASKGGTALHF. DNA for the CDR3: TGTGCCAGTAAAGGGGGCACGGCCCTCCACTTT. This rearrangement joins TRBV19 to TRBJ1-6; 7 bases agree with TRBD1. The CDR3 extends over 11 amino acids. V shed 7 bases and J 14 bases; nucleotides not matched to a gene: 5. The V gene's germline CDR1 is LNHDA and CDR2 SQIVND (reference sequence).

The rearrangement uses TRBV7-3 and TRBJ2-5, with D perhaps matching TRBD1 (6 bases). CDR3 size: 15 residues. Germline-derived CDR1 and CDR2 are SGHTA and FQGTGA. Trimming removed 11 bases at V and 0 bases at J, with 19 bases between. The CDR3 sequence is CAGQPEHPYQETQYF. CDR3 nucleotides: TGTGCCGGACAGCCCGAACATCCGTACCAAGAGACCCAGTACTTC.

V gene TRBV19 combines with J gene TRBJ2-7; D unresolved. Trimming shortened V by 5 bases and J by 5 bases, and 7 bases separated the two germline ends. Germline lookup yields CDR1 LNHDA and CDR2 SQIVND (reference sequence). The length of the CDR3 is 11 residues. Here the CDR3 DNA reads TGTGCCAGTAGTTGGGCCAACGAGCAGTACTTC. This codes for CASSWANEQYF.